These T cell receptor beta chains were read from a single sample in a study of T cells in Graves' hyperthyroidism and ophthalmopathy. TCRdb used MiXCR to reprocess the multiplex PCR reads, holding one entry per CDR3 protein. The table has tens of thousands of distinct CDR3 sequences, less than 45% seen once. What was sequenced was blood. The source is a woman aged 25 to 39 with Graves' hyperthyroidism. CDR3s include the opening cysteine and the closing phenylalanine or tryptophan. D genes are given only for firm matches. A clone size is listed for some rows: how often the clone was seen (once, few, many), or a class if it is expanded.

TGTGCCAGCAGTTTAAGGGGACAGACATCCTACGAGCAGTACTTC CASSLRGQTSYEQYF TRBJ2-7 15 TRBV12-3/TRBV12-4 NA TRBD1
TGTGCCTCCGGCCAAGCGGGAGGGACCACAGATACGCAGTATTTT CASGQAGGTTDTQYF TRBJ2-3 15 TRBV27 many TRBD2
TGCAGTGCCCGGGCCGGGGAGACCCAGTACTTC CSARAGETQYF TRBJ2-5 11 TRBV20-1 medium-sized NA
TGCGCCAGCAGTACCACTAGCGGGTTCACAGATACGCAGTATTTT CASSTTSGFTDTQYF TRBJ2-3 15 TRBV10-1 NA TRBD2
TGCAGTGCTAGATACCTGTCGGCACAGGGGAGAAATCAGCCCCAGCATTTT CSARYLSAQGRNQPQHF TRBJ1-5 17 TRBV20-1 many TRBD1
TGTGCCAGCAGTTTCGACAGCTCTGGAAACACCATATATTTT CASSFDSSGNTIYF TRBJ1-3 14 TRBV28 many NA
TGTGCCAGCAGCTATGGACAGGGCAATCAGCCCCAGCATTTT CASSYGQGNQPQHF TRBJ1-5 14 TRBV28 many TRBD1
TGTGCCAGCAGCTCATCCAGAGCCGGGGAGCTGTTTTTT CASSSSRAGELFF TRBJ2-2 13 TRBV7-2 medium-sized NA
NA CASSPRPPYEQYFGPGQGYGYTF TRBJ1-2 23 TRBV19 NA NA
TGTGCCAGTAGTACCTCATCGGTCGGTAATGAAAAACTATTTTTT CASSTSSVGNEKLFF TRBJ1-4 15 TRBV19 NA NA
TGTGCCAGCAGGCGGGGGGCTATGACCCAGCATTTT CASRRGAMTQHF TRBJ1-5 12 TRBV12-3/TRBV12-4 many NA
TGTGCCAGCAGTCGAGGGGGCGGCTACACCTTC CASSRGGGYTF TRBJ1-2 11 TRBV12-3/TRBV12-4 many TRBD1
TGTGCCAGCAGTTTATTTAAACCGGGACAGGGTGTCTCCTACGAGCAGTACTTC CASSLFKPGQGVSYEQYF TRBJ2-7 18 TRBV27 many TRBD1
TGCGCCAGCAGCCAAGATTGGATAGCGGGAGCGTCAGACGAGCAGTACTTC CASSQDWIAGASDEQYF TRBJ2-7 17 TRBV4-1 many TRBD2
TGTGGCATCAGTTCGGGGGGCCAAAATTCACCCCACCACTTT CGISSGGQNSPHHF TRBJ1-6 14 TRBV10-3 NA NA
TGTGCCAGCAGCGTGTCCGGTTCCTACAATGAGCAGTTCTTC CASSVSGSYNEQFF TRBJ2-1 14 TRBV9 many NA
TGTGCCAGCAGTCGACAGGACCCCTACGAGCAGTACTTC CASSRQDPYEQYF TRBJ2-7 13 TRBV6-6 NA NA
TGTGCCAGCAGCGAACTCAGCACAGATACGCAGTATTTT CASSELSTDTQYF TRBJ2-3 13 TRBV9 medium-sized NA
TGTGCCAGCAGTTTAAACAGGGAGACCCAGTACTTC CASSLNRETQYF TRBJ2-5 12 TRBV28 many NA
TGTGCCAGCAGCTTAGGGGGTGAAGCTTACTTT CASSLGGEAYF TRBJ1-1 11 TRBV11-2 NA NA
TGCGCCAGCTCCTGGGAGTATGAGAATTCACCCCTCCACTTT CASSWEYENSPLHF TRBJ1-6 14 TRBV5-1 many NA
TGTGCCACCAGCAGAGGACTTTTCGCGAATTCACCCCTCCACTTT CATSRGLFANSPLHF TRBJ1-6 15 TRBV15 NA NA
TGTGCCAGCAGTTTCCTGGACAGGGGCGAGGAGACCCAGTACTTC CASSFLDRGEETQYF TRBJ2-5 15 TRBV5-4 many TRBD1
TGTGCCAGCAGCTTGACCCCCCGGGCAGTGTCCTACAATGAGCAGTTCTTC CASSLTPRAVSYNEQFF TRBJ2-1 17 TRBV7-3 many NA
TGTGCCACCAGTGATTCCGGGACTAGCGGGAGGTCCGGGGAGCTGTTTTTT CATSDSGTSGRSGELFF TRBJ2-2 17 TRBV24-1 NA TRBD2
TGTGCCAGCAGCTACCGGGGAAGGGGGAAGTCCTTC CASSYRGRGKSF TRBJ2-1 12 TRBV5-8 once NA
TGCGCCAGCAGCCAAGAAAGGGGGCAGGGGGAAAAACTGTTTTTT CASSQERGQGEKLFF TRBJ1-4 15 TRBV4-1 many TRBD1
TGCGCCAGCACCCCACCAACAGACGCGAACACTGAAGCTTTCTTT CASTPPTDANTEAFF TRBJ1-1 15 TRBV4-1 many NA
TGCAGTGCCCTAGGACTAGCGGAAGGGCCCTCCTACGAGCAGTACTTC CSALGLAEGPSYEQYF TRBJ2-7 16 TRBV20-1 NA TRBD2
TGTGCCATCAGTGACAATTCACCCCTCCACTTT CAISDNSPLHF TRBJ1-6 11 TRBV10-3 medium-sized NA
TGTGCCAGCAGCCTACAAGGACAGGGGAAAGAGACCCAGTACTTC CASSLQGQGKETQYF TRBJ2-5 15 TRBV7-3 NA TRBD1
TGCAGCGTTGAAGAGGGCTATGAGCAGTTCTTC CSVEEGYEQFF TRBJ2-1 11 TRBV29-1 medium-sized NA
TGCAGTGCTAGAGATTCCGGGAAGGGGGAGACCCAGTACTTC CSARDSGKGETQYF TRBJ2-5 14 TRBV20-1 many NA
TGTGCCACCGGGGAGGGACAATTAAATGAAAAACTGTTTTTT CATGEGQLNEKLFF TRBJ1-4 14 TRBV19 NA NA
TGTGCCACCGCGGGACAGGGGCCCACTGAAGCTTTCTTT CATAGQGPTEAFF TRBJ1-1 13 TRBV19 few TRBD1
TGTGCCAGCAGCCATTTAAGGACAGAGCCAGACTATGGCTACACCTTC CASSHLRTEPDYGYTF TRBJ1-2 16 TRBV11-3 NA NA
TGCGCCAGCAGTACTAGTAGCGATGAGCAGTTCTTC CASSTSSDEQFF TRBJ2-1 12 TRBV10-1 medium-sized NA
TGTGCCAGCAGCTTATCTAGCCTAAATGAGCAGTTCTTC CASSLSSLNEQFF TRBJ2-1 13 TRBV11-2 NA NA
TGTGCCAGCGGTATTTTTGTTGGATTCGCTATCTATGGCTACACCTTC CASGIFVGFAIYGYTF TRBJ1-2 16 TRBV12-3/TRBV12-4 many NA
TGTGCCAGCGGGAATGGTGAAAAACTGTTTTTT CASGNGEKLFF TRBJ1-4 11 TRBV4-2 many NA
TGTGCCAGCAGCTTAGGACTAGCGGGAGCCGAGCAGTACTTC CASSLGLAGAEQYF TRBJ2-7 14 TRBV7-3 NA TRBD2
TGTGCCACCAGCAGCGAGGGGGAGGCGAATTCCCAGTACTTC CATSSEGEANSQYF TRBJ2-5 14 TRBV15 NA NA
TGTGCCAGCAGCCAAGTTAGTTACGAGCAGTACTTC CASSQVSYEQYF TRBJ2-7 12 TRBV3-1 many NA
TGTGCCAGCAGCTTATCGGCTAGCGGGACGAGCGAGCAGTACTTC CASSLSASGTSEQYF TRBJ2-7 15 TRBV7-2 NA TRBD2
TGCAGCGCCGGACAGGGAGTAACTGAAGCTTTCTTT CSAGQGVTEAFF TRBJ1-1 12 TRBV29-1 medium-sized TRBD1
TGTGCCAGCAGTGGAGAAGGCCAGCCCCAGCATTTT CASSGEGQPQHF TRBJ1-5 12 TRBV2 medium-sized NA
TGTGCCAGCCTGTCACATACCGGACAGGGACGGTCCAAAAACATTCAGTACTTC CASLSHTGQGRSKNIQYF TRBJ2-4 18 TRBV12-3/TRBV12-4 few TRBD1
NA CASTRTATNEKLFFGESEAFF TRBJ1-1 21 TRBV6-5 NA NA
TGTGCCAGCATTCCGGGGGGGGGTTTTTCAGACGAGCAGTACTTC CASIPGGGFSDEQYF TRBJ2-7 15 TRBV28 many TRBD2
TGCAGTGCTAGCCCCCTTAAGGGTTGGGAGCAGTACTTC CSASPLKGWEQYF TRBJ2-7 13 TRBV20-1 NA NA
TGTGCCACCAGCAGAGTTGCGCTAGCGGGAGACAATGAGCAGTTCTTC CATSRVALAGDNEQFF TRBJ2-1 16 TRBV15 few TRBD2